Listed here is a single TCR beta chain. The CDR3 is 13 amino acids. Trimming took 3 bases from V and 2 from J, leaving 7 bases between them. The record originates from a study of control samples from healthy donors and cancer patients. TCRdb's copy holds only in-frame clones and misses some; the assay was immunoSEQ multiplex PCR. Among approximately 70,000 clones listed, 83% were seen once. This clonotype was obtained from a man in his 60s in good health. The rearrangement joins TRBV12-3 or TRBV12-4 to TRBJ1-1; D unclear. The material sequenced was blood. The CDR3 loop is CASSFEKNTEAFF. The CDR3 DNA follows: TGTGCCAGCAGTTTTGAGAAAAACACTGAAGCTTTCTTT.